Each of the 12 T cell receptor beta chains below was sequenced from the same sample in a study of blood T cell repertoires in COVID-19. Libraries were prepared by immunoSEQ multiplex PCR; TCRdb keeps only in-frame clonotypes and omits some of them. Here the sample spans 200,000 or so clones, about 85% being singletons. The sample consisted of peripheral blood. The receptors were gathered from a human donor in a cohort sampled during active COVID-19.

This sequence joins TRBV7-2 and TRBJ1-5, with D tentatively TRBD1 (6 bases). Germline V CDR1 and CDR2: SGHTA, FQGNSA. This CDR3 contains 15 residues. V lost 2 bases, J lost 3 bases, and 11 bases lay in between. The CDR3 region has the DNA TGTGCCAGCAGCTTAACGGGACACAACAATCAGCCCCAGCATTTT. It is translated as CASSLTGHNNQPQHF.

V and J are TRBV2 and TRBJ2-5; 7 positions agree with TRBD2. The CDR3 loop spans 16 amino acids. J gave up 5 bases and V 2 bases, and 11 bases lay outside the gene matches. Germline V gene sequence: CDR1 SNHLY, CDR2 FYNNEI. The CDR3 DNA reads TGTGCCAGCAGTGAACTAGCGGCTAGGTCGCGGGAGACCCAGTACTTC. The encoded protein is CASSELAARSRETQYF. The full variable domain, with the rest looked up from reference TRBV2 and TRBJ2-5, is EPEVTQTPSHQVTQMGQEVILRCVPISNHLYFYWYRQILGQKVEFLVSFYNNEISEKSEIFDDQFSVERPDGSNFTLKIRSTKLEDSAMYFCASSELAARSRETQYFGPGTRLLVL.

Of note for this clone: The same CDR3 arises from other DNA sequences in this sample as well. The chain is built from TRBV6-1 and TRBJ1-5; no reliable D call. V was trimmed by 0 bases and J by 5 bases, leaving 14 bases between them. The CDR3 contains 16 residues. Germline CDR1 is MNHNS and CDR2 is SASEGT. The CDR3 sequence is CASSEAGGGSHQPQHF. The CDR3 nucleotides are TGTGCCAGCAGTGAAGCCGGAGGAGGGTCCCATCAGCCCCAGCATTTT.

This clone has more than one count but fewer than ten. The CDR3 region has the DNA TGTGCCAGCAGTTTGGGACATGGTAATGAAAAACTGTTTTTT. Its translation: CASSLGHGNEKLFF. The rearrangement links TRBV2 to TRBJ1-4; possibly TRBD1 for D (6 bases). V was trimmed by 5 bases and J by 4 bases, leaving 11 bases between them. The CDR3 totals 14 residues. Germline V CDR1 and CDR2: SNHLY, FYNNEI.

The V and J genes are TRBV9 and TRBJ2-5, with D possibly TRBD1 on 5 matching bases. Trimming cost V 0 bases and J 5 bases, with 20 bases left between them. This CDR3 contains 17 residues. Germline lookup yields CDR1 SGDLS and CDR2 YYNGEE. The CDR3 DNA follows: TGTGCCAGCAGCGTAGCCCTGCAGGGTGTCGTCGGTGAGACCCAGTACTTC. It specifies CASSVALQGVVGETQYF.

The rearrangement joins TRBV6-5 to TRBJ1-3, with D possibly matching TRBD1 (6 bases). CDR3 size: 15 residues. Trimming stripped 7 bases from V and 0 bases from J, with 13 bases between. Germline V gene sequence: CDR1 MNHEY, CDR2 SVGAGI. The CDR3 protein is CASKARGFSGNTIYF. The CDR3 region has the DNA TGTGCCAGCAAAGCCAGGGGCTTCTCTGGAAACACCATATATTTT.

This rearrangement joins TRBV15 to TRBJ2-7, with D hard to call. The germline CDR1 and CDR2 sequences are LNHNV and YYDKDF (reference sequence). The V end was cut by 0 bases, the J end by 0 bases, with 6 bases between. The CDR3 extends over 14 amino acids. CDR3 region: CATSRDRFSYEQYF. Here the CDR3 DNA reads TGTGCCACCAGCAGAGACAGGTTCTCCTACGAGCAGTACTTC.

The chain links TRBV7-9 to TRBJ1-1; TRBD1 matches at 9 bases. The CDR3 spans 15 residues. The trim removed 5 bases at V and 5 bases at J, leaving 9 bases unmatched. Germline V CDR1 and CDR2: SEHNR, FQNEAQ (reference sequence). This CDR3 reads CASSTIDRGRTEAFF. The CDR3 region has the DNA TGTGCCAGCAGCACAATAGACAGGGGGAGGACTGAAGCTTTCTTT.

V gene TRBV5-1 combines with J gene TRBJ1-1; D gene unclear. Germline V gene lookup returns CDR1 SGHRS and CDR2 YFSETQ. CDR3 length: 14 residues. Trimming cost V 3 bases and J 7 bases, with 16 bases left between them. CDR3 coding DNA: TGCGCCAGCAGCTGGGTTGCGGCCGCGGGTGAAGCTTTCTTT. The encoded protein is CASSWVAAAGEAFF.

J is TRBJ2-6 and V is TRBV5-1; 9 bases are shared with TRBD1. This CDR3 region has 17 residues. Germline CDR1 SGHRS, CDR2 YFSETQ. Germline trimming cut 4 bases from V and 3 bases from J; bases unmatched to any gene: 8. DNA of the CDR3: TGCGCCAGCAGCAGGAGGACAGGGGTCCTTGGGGCCAACGTCCTGACTTTC. This gives the protein CASSRRTGVLGANVLTF.

DNA for the CDR3: TGTGCCAGCAGCTTAGGGACAGTAATCTACGAGCAGTACTTC. It specifies CASSLGTVIYEQYF. The chain recombines TRBV7-2 with TRBJ2-7, with a weak D call TRBD1 (6 bases). CDR1 SGHTA and CDR2 FQGNSA come from the germline V gene. V lost 1 base to trimming and J lost 3 bases, with 10 bases between them. This CDR3 comprises 14 residues.

J is TRBJ1-5 and V is TRBV9; D might be TRBD1 (5 bases). The CDR3 is 14 amino acids. CDR1 is SGDLS, CDR2 YYNGEE, per germline. Trimming cost V 3 bases and J 2 bases, with 9 bases left between them. In DNA form, the CDR3 reads TGTGCCAGCAGCGCGACAGTTGGCAATCAGCCCCAGCATTTT. It encodes CASSATVGNQPQHF.